The T cell receptor beta chain under discussion was sequenced for a study of cytomegalovirus exposure and HLA in healthy donors. As for the study in general: Early released data comprised tens of millions of unique TCRs from HLA-typed donors.

Both 60 Vbeta primers and 13 Jbeta primers went into the PCR. Using immunoSEQ multiplex PCR, the repertoire was profiled, and TCRdb retains in-frame clones only, with some absent. The repertoire has fewer than 110,000 clones, less than 85% of them found once; the top ten carry approximately 2.2%. A remark on this clone: Its antigen is as yet unknown.

Looked up from germline, CDR1 is SGHAT and CDR2 is FQNNGV. V was pared by 7 bases and J by 12 bases, with 33 bases between. The CDR3 runs to 17 residues. General observations from the study: An analysis was carried out at a later point. It showed that HLA-associated TCR beta chains were more clonally expanded than equally common non-associated chains.

The chain has TRBV11-2 and TRBJ1-1; D unclear. This receptor was identified in a man aged 18 to 29 in good health and CMV-seronegative. The sample consisted of PBMCs. Here the CDR3 DNA reads TGTGCCAGCACCCGAACCTGGGCAGACAAAACAAACCCCTATCCTTTCTTT. It is translated as CASTRTWADKTNPYPFF.